This TCR beta chain was recorded in a study of response to subunit inactivated influenza vaccine. Note on this clonotype: The target antigen is unknown.

Germline V CDR1 and CDR2: SGHTA, FQGNSA. There are 14 residues in the CDR3. Trimming took off 6 bases at V and 6 bases at J, with 15 bases between the two ends. TCRdb re-derived calls from the RT-PCR reads in MiXCR, one entry per CDR3 protein. The table has approximately 680,000 distinct CDR3 sequences, 15% to 19% seen once. General study findings and limits: Only a handful of new T cells, the authors suggested, are recruited with each seasonal influenza vaccination.

This clonotype originated in a man between 45 and 60 years old who received an inactivated influenza vaccine. This specimen consisted of PBMCs from blood, obtained less than 13 days after vaccination. V is TRBV7-2 and J is TRBJ2-1; D might be TRBD1 (5 bases). The CDR3 DNA reads TGTGCCAGCAGAGGGCCCGGACAACCCAATGAGCAGTTCTTC. Residues: CASRGPGQPNEQFF. Using reference TRBV7-2 and TRBJ2-1 for the parts outside the CDR3, the full variable domain is GAGVSQSPSNKVTEKGKDVELRCDPISGHTALYWYRQSLGQGLEFLIYFQGNSAPDKSGLPSDRFSAERTGGSVSTLTIQRTQQEDSAVYLCASRGPGQPNEQFFGPGTRLTVL.